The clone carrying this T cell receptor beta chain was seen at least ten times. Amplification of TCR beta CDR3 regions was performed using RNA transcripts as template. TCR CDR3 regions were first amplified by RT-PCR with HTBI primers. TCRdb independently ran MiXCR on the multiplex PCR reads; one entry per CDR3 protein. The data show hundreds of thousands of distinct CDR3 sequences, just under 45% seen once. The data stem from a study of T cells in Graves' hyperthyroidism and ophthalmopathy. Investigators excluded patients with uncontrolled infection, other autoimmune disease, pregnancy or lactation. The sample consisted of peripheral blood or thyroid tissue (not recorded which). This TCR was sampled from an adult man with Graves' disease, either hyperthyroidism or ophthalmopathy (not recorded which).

DNA for the CDR3: TGTGCCAGCAGAGACAGGGGTAGTGAAAAACTGTTTTTT. It is translated as CASRDRGSEKLFF. V usage is TRBV2 and J usage is TRBJ1-4; 8 nucleotides match TRBD1. Per the germline V gene, CDR1 is SNHLY and CDR2 is FYNNEI. CDR3 length equals 13 residues. The trim removed 6 bases at V and 7 bases at J, leaving 4 bases unmatched.